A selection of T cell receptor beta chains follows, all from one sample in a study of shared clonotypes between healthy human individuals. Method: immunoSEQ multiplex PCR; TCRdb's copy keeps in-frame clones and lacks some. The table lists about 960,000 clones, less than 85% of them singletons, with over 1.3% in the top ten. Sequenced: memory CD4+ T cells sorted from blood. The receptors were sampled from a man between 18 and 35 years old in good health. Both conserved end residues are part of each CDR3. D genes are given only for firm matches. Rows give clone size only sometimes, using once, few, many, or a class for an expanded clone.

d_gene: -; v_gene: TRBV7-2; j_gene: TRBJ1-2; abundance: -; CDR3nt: TGTGCCAGCAGCCCTAGGACGGTGACATATGGCTACACCTTC; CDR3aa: CASSPRTVTYGYTF
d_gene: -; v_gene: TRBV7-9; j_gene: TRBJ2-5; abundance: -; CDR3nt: TGTGCCAGCAGCCCCCATGGGGGCGGTATCCAAGAGACCCAGTACTTC; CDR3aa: CASSPHGGGIQETQYF
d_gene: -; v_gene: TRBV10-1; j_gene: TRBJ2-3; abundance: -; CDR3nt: TGCGCCAGCAGTCCGGACAGCCAAACGGATACGCAGTATTTT; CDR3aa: CASSPDSQTDTQYF
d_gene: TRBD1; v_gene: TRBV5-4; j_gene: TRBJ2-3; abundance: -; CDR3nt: TGTGCCAGCAGCTTGGAGCAGGGGGCAAATACGCAGTATTTT; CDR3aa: CASSLEQGANTQYF
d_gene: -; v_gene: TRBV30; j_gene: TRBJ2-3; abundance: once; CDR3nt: TGTGCCTGGAGTATGGGAGCAGATACGCAGTATTTT; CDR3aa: CAWSMGADTQYF
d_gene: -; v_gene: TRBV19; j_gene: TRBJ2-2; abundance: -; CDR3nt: TGTGCCAGTAGTTGGGGCCGACCCCATGTTAACACCGGGGAGCTGTTTTTT; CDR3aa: CASSWGRPHVNTGELFF
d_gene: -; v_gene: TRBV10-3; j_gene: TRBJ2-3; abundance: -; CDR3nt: TGTGCCATCAGTGACGAGGGGGAAACCACAGATACGCAGTATTTT; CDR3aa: CAISDEGETTDTQYF
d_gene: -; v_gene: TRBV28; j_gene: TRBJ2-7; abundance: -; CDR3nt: TGTGCCAGCAGTGTAATAGGGAAGGAGAACTCCTACGAGCAGTACTTC; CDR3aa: CASSVIGKENSYEQYF
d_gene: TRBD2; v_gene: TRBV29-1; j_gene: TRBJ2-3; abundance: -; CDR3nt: TGCAGCGTTGAGCTAGCGGGGGGCAAAGCTAATACGCAGTATTTT; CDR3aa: CSVELAGGKANTQYF
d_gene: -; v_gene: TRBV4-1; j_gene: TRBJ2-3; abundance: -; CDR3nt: TGCGCCAGCAGCCAAAGCACAGATACGCAGTATTTT; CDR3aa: CASSQSTDTQYF
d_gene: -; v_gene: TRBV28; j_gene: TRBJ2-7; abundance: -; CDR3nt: TGTGCCAGCAGTGCCCCGGGAGTCCCGGTGTACTTC; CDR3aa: CASSAPGVPVYF
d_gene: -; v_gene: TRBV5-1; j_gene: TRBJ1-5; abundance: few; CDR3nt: TGCGCCAGCAGCCTGGGGGTTTCGGGGATGGAGAATCAGCCCCAGCATTTT; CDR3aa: CASSLGVSGMENQPQHF
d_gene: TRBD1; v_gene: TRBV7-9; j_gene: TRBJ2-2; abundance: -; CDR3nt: TGTGCCAGCAGCACCGGACAGGGGGCCGGCGGGGAGCTGTTTTTT; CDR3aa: CASSTGQGAGGELFF
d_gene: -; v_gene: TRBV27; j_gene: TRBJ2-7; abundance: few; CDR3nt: TGTGCCAGCTGGGCCGGGGTTGGGACCTACGAGCAGTACTTC; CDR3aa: CASWAGVGTYEQYF
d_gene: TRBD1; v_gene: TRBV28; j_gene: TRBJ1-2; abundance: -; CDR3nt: TGTGCCTCGGGACAGAACTATGGCTACACCTTC; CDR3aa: CASGQNYGYTF
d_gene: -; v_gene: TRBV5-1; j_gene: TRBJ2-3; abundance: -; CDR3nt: TGCGCCAGCAGCTACCGGGCCGTCGAACCCACAGATACGCAGTATTTT; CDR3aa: CASSYRAVEPTDTQYF
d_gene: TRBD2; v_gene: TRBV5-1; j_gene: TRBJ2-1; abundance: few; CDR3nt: TGCGCCAGCCTAGGGACTAGCGGGAGCAATGAGCAGTTCTTC; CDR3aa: CASLGTSGSNEQFF
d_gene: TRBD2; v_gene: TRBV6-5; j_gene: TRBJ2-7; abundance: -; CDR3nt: TGTGCCAGCAGCCGGGGGGGGTACGAGCAGTACTTC; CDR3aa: CASSRGGYEQYF
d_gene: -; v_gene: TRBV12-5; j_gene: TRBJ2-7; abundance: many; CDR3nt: TGTGCTAGTGGTCCCCGTGGGGGGTCCTACGAGCAGTACTTC; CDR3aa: CASGPRGGSYEQYF
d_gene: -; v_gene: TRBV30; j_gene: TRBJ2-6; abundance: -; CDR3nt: TGTGCCTGGATACGCCCGGGGCCTGGGGCCAACGTCCTGACTTTC; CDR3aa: CAWIRPGPGANVLTF
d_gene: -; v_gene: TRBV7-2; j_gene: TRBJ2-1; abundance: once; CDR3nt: TGTGCCAGCGGCCTTGGGGGGATCAATGAGCAGTTCTTC; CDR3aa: CASGLGGINEQFF
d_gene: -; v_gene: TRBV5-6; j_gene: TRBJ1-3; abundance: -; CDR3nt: TGTGCCAGCAGCTTTTGGGGGCCCGGAAACACCATATATTTT; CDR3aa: CASSFWGPGNTIYF
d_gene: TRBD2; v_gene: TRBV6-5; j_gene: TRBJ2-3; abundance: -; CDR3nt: TGTGCCAGCAGTTTAAGCGGGGGGGCGAGAGATACGCAGTATTTT; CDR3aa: CASSLSGGARDTQYF
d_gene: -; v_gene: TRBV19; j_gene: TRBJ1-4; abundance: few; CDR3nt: TGTGCCAGTAGTATGGGGGAGGCAACTAATGAAAAACTGTTTTTT; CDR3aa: CASSMGEATNEKLFF
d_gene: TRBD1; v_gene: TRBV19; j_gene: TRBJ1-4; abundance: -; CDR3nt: TGTGCCAGTACCCCAGGGGGGGCAACTAATGAAAAACTGTTTTTT; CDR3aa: CASTPGGATNEKLFF
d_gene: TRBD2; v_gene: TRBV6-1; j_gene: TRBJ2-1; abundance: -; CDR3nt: TGTGCCACACTATGGACTAGCGGGGGGAGTGGGGAGCAGTTCTTC; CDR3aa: CATLWTSGGSGEQFF
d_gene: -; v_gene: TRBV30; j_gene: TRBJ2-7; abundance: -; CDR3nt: TGTGCCTGGGCCGACACGCGGGGCCTGTACAAGTACTTC; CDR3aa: CAWADTRGLYKYF
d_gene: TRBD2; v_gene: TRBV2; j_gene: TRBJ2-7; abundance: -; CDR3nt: TGTGCCAGCAGTGGGACTAGCGGCGACGAGCAGTACTTC; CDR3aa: CASSGTSGDEQYF
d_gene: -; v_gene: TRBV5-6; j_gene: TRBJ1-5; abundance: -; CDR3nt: TGTGCCAGCAGCTTGCGCGCCACCGGGGAGAAACAGCCCCAGCATTTT; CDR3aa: CASSLRATGEKQPQHF
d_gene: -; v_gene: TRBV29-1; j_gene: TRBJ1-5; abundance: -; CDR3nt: TGCAGCGCCGCGGGGGGGGCTGGAAATCAGCCCCAGCATTTT; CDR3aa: CSAAGGAGNQPQHF
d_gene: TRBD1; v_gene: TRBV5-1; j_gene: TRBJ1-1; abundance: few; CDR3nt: TGCGCCAGCAGCTCCGGGACAGCGAACACTGAAGCTTTCTTT; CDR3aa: CASSSGTANTEAFF
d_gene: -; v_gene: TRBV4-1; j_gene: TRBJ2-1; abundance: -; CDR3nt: TGCGCCAGCAGCCAAGATCGTAAGGGGGGAGAGCAGTTCTTC; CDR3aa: CASSQDRKGGEQFF
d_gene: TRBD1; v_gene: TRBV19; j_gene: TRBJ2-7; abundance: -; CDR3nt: TGTGCCAGTAGTGACAGGGTAGGCTACGAGCAGTACTTC; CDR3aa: CASSDRVGYEQYF